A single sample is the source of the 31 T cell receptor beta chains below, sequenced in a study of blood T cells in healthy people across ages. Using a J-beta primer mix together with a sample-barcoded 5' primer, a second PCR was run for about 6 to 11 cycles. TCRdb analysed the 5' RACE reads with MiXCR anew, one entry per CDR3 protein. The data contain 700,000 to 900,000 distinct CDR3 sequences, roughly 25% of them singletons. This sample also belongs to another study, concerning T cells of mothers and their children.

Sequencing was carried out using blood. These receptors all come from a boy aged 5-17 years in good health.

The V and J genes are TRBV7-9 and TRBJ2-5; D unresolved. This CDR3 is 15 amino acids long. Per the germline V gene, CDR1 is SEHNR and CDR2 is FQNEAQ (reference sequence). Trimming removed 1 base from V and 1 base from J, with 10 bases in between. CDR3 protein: CASSLDLVLQETQYF. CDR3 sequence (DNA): TGTGCCAGCAGCTTAGATCTAGTCCTCCAAGAGACCCAGTACTTC.

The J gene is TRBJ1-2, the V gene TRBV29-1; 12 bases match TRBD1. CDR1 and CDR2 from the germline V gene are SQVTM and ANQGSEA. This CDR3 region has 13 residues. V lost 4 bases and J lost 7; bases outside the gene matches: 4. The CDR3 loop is CSVGGQGASGYTF. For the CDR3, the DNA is TGCAGCGTTGGGGGACAGGGGGCCTCTGGCTACACCTTC.

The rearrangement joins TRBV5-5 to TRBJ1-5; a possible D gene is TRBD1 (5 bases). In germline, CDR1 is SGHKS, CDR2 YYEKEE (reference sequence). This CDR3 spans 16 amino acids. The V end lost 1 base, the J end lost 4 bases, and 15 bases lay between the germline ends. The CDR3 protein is CASSLFPDSANQPQHF. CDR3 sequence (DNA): TGTGCCAGCAGCTTGTTCCCCGACAGCGCGAATCAGCCCCAGCATTTT.

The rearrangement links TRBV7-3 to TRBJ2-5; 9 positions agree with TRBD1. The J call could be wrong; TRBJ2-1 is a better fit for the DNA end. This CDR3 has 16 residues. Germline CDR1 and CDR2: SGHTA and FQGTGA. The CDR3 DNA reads TGTGCCAGCAGCTTAACGGGGGGGACAGGGCGGAATGAGCAGTTCTTC. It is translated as CASSLTGGTGRNEQFF.

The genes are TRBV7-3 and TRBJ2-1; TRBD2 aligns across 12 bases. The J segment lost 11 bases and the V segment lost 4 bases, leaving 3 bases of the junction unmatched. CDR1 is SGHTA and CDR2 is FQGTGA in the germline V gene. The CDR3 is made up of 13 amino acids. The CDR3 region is CASSSSGGAQQFF. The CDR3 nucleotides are TGTGCCAGCAGCTCTAGCGGGGGGGCCCAGCAGTTCTTC. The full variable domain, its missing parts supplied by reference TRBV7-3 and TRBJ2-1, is GAGVSQTPSNKVTEKGKYVELRCDPISGHTALYWYRQSLGQGPEFLIYFQGTGAADDSGLPNDRFFAVRPEGSVSTLKIQRTERGDSAVYLCASSSSGGAQQFFGPGTRLTVL.

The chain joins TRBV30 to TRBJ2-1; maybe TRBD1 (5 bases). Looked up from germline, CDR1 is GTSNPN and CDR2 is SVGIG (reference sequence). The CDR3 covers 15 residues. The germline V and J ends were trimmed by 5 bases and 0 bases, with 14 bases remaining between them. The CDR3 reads CAWALRGSSYNEQFF. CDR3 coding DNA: TGTGCCTGGGCCCTTAGGGGCAGCTCCTACAATGAGCAGTTCTTC.

CDR3 sequence: CASSQAWTVQETQYF. Here the CDR3 DNA reads TGTGCCAGCAGCCAAGCTTGGACTGTTCAAGAGACCCAGTACTTC. The chain uses TRBV4-2 and TRBJ2-5, with D maybe TRBD2 (5 bases). Germline CDR1 and CDR2: LGHNA and YNFKEQ. This CDR3 has 15 residues. V lost 1 base and J lost 2, with 11 bases in between.

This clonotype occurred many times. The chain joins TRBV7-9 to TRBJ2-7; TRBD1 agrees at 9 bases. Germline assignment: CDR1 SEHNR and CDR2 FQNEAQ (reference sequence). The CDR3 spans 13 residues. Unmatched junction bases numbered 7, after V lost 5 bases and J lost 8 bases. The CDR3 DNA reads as TGTGCCAGCAGCCTCGGACAGGGGAATCAGCAGTACTTC. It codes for CASSLGQGNQQYF.

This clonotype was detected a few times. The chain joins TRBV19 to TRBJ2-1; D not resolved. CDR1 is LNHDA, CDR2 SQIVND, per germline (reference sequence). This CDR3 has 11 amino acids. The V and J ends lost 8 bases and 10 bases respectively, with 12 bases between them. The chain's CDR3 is CASDTGYEQFF. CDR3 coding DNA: TGTGCCAGTGATACGGGCTACGAGCAGTTCTTC.

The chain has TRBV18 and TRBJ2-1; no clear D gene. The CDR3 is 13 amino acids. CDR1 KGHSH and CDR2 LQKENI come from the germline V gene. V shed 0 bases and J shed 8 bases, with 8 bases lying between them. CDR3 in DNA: TGTGCCAGCTCACCACCCGCGTCGGATGAGCAGTTCTTC. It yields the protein CASSPPASDEQFF.

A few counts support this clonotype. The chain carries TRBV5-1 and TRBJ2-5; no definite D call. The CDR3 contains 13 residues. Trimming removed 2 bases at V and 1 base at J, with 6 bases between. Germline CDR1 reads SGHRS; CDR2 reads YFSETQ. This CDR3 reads CASSFGTQETQYF. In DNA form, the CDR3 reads TGCGCCAGCAGCTTCGGAACCCAAGAGACCCAGTACTTC.

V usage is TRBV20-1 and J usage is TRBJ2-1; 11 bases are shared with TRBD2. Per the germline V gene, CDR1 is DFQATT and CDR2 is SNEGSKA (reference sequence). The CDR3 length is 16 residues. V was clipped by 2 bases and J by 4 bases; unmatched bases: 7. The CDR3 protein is CSARSPTSGEYNEQFF. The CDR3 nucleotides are TGCAGTGCTAGATCCCCGACTAGCGGGGAATACAATGAGCAGTTCTTC.

The CDR3 spells CASSQEGKRGGYNEQFF. The CDR3 DNA reads TGTGCCAGCAGCCAAGAGGGCAAGCGGGGGGGGTACAATGAGCAGTTCTTC. The chain carries TRBV3-1 and TRBJ2-1, with 10 positions matching TRBD2. The V gene end was trimmed by 0 bases and the J gene end by 4 bases; junction bases not matched to a gene: 6. The germline gives CDR1 LGHDT, CDR2 YNNKEL (reference sequence). The CDR3 length is 17 residues.

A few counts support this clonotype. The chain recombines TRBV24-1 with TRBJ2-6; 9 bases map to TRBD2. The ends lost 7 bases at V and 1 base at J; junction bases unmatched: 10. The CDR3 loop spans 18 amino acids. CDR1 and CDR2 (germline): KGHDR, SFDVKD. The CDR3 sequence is CATSQPGLAGSGANVLTF. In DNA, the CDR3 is TGTGCCACCAGCCAACCGGGACTAGCTGGATCTGGGGCCAACGTCCTGACTTTC.

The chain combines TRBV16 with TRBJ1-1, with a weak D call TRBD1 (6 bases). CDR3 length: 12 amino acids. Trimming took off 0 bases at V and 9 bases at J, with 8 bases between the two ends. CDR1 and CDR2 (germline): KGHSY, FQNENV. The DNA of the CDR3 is TGTGCCAGCAGCCAATCTGACAGGCAAGCTTTCTTT. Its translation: CASSQSDRQAFF.

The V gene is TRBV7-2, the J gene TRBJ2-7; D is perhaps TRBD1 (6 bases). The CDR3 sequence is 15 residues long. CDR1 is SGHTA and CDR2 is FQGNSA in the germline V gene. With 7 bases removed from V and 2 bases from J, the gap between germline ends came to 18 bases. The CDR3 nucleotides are TGTGCCAGCACCAAATGGGGGCCGGTGGCCTACGAGCAGTACTTC. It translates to CASTKWGPVAYEQYF. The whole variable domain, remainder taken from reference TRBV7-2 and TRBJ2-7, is GAGVSQSPSNKVTEKGKDVELRCDPISGHTALYWYRQSLGQGLEFLIYFQGNSAPDKSGLPSDRFSAERTGGSVSTLTIQRTQQEDSAVYLCASTKWGPVAYEQYFGPGTRLTVT.

The DNA for the CDR3 is TGTGCCAGCAGCTTAATCCCAGGGGGCCATGGCTACACCTTC. Translation gives CASSLIPGGHGYTF. The J gene is TRBJ1-2, the V gene TRBV7-9; 8 nucleotides align to TRBD1. Per the germline V gene, CDR1 is SEHNR and CDR2 is FQNEAQ (reference sequence). Germline trimming cut 2 bases from V and 6 bases from J; bases unmatched to any gene: 5. CDR3 length: 14 amino acids.

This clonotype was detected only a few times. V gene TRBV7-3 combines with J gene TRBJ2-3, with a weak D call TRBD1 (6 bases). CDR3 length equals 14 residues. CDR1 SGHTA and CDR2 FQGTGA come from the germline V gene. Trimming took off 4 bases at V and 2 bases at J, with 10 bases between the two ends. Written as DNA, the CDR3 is TGTGCCAGCAGCTCGATGGGGGCCACAGATACGCAGTATTTT. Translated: CASSSMGATDTQYF.

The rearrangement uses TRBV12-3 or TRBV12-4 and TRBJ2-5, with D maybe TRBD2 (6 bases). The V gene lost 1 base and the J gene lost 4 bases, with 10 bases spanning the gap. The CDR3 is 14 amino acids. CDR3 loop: CASSLGGLPETQYF. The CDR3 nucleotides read TGTGCCAGCAGTTTAGGGGGACTTCCAGAGACCCAGTACTTC.

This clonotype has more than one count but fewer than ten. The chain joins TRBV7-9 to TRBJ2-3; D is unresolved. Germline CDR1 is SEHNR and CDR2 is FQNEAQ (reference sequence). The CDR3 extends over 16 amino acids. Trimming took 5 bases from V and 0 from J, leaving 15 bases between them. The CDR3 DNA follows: TGTGCCAGCAGCCCCGGGTGGATTCGCAGCACAGATACGCAGTATTTT. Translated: CASSPGWIRSTDTQYF.

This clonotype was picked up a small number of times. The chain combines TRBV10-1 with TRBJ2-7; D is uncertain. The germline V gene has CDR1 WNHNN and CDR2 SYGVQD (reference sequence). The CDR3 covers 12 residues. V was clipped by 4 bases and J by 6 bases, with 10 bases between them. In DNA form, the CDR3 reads TGCGCCAGCAGTGTCTTTTTTCGCGAGCAGTACTTC. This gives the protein CASSVFFREQYF.

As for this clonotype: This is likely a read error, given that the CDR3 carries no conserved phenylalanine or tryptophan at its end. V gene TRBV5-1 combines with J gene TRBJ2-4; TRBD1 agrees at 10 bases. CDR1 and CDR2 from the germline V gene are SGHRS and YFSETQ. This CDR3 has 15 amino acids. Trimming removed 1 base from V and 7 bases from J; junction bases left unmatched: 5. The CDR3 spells CASSLRDRGTNIQYL. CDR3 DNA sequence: TGCGCCAGCAGCTTGAGGGACAGGGGAACGAACATTCAGTACCTC.

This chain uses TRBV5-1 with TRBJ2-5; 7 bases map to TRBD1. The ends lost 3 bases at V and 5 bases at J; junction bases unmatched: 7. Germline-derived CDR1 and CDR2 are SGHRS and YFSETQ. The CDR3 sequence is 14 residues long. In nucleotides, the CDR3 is TGCGCCAGCAGCTCAGGGGGTTTCGGGGAGACCCAGTACTTC. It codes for CASSSGGFGETQYF. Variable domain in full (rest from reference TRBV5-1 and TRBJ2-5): KAGVTQTPRYLIKTRGQQVTLSCSPISGHRSVSWYQQTPGQGLQFLFEYFSETQRNKGNFPGRFSGRQFSNSRSEMNVSTLELGDSALYLCASSSGGFGETQYFGPGTRLLVL.

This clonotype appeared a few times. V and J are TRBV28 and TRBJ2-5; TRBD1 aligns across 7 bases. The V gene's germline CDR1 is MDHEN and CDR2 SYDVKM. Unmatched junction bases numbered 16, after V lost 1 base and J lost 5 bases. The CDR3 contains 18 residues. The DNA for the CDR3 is TGTGCCAGCAGTTTATCTCTGCGAGGGCAGGGGGTGTTTGAGACCCAGTACTTC. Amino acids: CASSLSLRGQGVFETQYF.

The CDR3 DNA follows: TGTGCCTGGAGTGGACCTATACTTAACTATGGCTACACCTTC. Encoded protein: CAWSGPILNYGYTF. V and J are TRBV30 and TRBJ1-2; no reliable D call. CDR1 and CDR2 (germline): GTSNPN, SVGIG (reference sequence). The V and J ends lost 1 base and 1 base respectively, with 10 bases between them. This CDR3 region has 14 residues.

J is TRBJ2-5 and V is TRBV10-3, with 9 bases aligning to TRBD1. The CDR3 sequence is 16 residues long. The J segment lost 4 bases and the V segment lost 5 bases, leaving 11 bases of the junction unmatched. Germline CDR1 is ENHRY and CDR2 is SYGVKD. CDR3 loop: CAISYSQGAPRETQYF. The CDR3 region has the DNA TGTGCCATCAGTTACTCACAGGGGGCGCCCCGAGAGACCCAGTACTTC.

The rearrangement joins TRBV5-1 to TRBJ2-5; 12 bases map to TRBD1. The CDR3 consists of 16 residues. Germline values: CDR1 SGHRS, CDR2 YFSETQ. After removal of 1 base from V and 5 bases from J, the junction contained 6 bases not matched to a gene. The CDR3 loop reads CASSLTGQGAGETQYF. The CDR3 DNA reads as TGCGCCAGCAGCTTGACGGGACAGGGGGCTGGGGAGACCCAGTACTTC.

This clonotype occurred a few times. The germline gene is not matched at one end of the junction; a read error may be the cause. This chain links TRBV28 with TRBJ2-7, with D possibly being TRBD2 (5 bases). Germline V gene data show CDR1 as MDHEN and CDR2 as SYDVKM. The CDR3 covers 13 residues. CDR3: CAGSRTFTNEQYF. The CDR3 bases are TGTGCCGGCAGCCGGACTTTCACTAACGAGCAGTACTTC. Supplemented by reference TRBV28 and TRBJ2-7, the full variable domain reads DVKVTQSSRYLVKRTGEKVFLECVQDMDHENMFWYRQDPGLGLRLIYFSYDVKMKEKGDIPEGYSVSREKKERFSLILESASTNQTSMYLCAGSRTFTNEQYFGPGTRLTVT.

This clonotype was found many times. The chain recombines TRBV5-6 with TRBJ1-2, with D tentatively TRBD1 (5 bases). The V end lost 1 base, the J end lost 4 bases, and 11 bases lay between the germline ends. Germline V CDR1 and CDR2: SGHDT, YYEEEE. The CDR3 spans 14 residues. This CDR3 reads CASSLTGRFYGYTF. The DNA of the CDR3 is TGTGCCAGCAGCTTGACGGGGCGCTTCTATGGCTACACCTTC.

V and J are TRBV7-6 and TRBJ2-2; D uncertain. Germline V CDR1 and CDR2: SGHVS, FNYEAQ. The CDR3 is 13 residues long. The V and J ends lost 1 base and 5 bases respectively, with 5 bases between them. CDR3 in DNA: TGTGCCAGCAGCTTAGAAACGACCGGGGAGCTGTTTTTT. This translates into CASSLETTGELFF.

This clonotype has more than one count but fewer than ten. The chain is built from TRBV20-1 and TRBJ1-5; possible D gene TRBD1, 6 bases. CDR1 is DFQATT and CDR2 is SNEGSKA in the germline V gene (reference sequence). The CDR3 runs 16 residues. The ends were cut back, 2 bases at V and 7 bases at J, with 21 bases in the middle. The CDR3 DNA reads TGCAGTGCTAGAAACAGGGTGGGCGTCCTGGGGCAGCCCCAGCATTTT. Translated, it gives CSARNRVGVLGQPQHF.